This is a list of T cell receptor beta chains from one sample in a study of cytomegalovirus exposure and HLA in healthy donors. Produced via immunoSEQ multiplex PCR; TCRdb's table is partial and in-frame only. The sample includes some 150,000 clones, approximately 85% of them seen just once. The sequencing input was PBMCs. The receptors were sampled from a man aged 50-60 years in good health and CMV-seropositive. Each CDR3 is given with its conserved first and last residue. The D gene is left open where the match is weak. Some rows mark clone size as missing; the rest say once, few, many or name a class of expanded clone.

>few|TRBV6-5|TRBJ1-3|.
TGTGCCAGCAGTTACGGCAAATCTGGAAACACCATATATTTT
CASSYGKSGNTIYF
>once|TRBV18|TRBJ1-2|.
TGTGCCAGCTCACCCCAGTTTGGGGGGTATGGCTACACCTTC
CASSPQFGGYGYTF
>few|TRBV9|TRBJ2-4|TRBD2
TGTGCCAGCAGCGTAGGGGAGGGAATACTAGCCAAAAACATTCAGTACTTC
CASSVGEGILAKNIQYF
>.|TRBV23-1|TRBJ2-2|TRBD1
TGCGCCAGCAACCTGGACAGGGGGCTCTCCGGGGAGCTGTTTTTT
CASNLDRGLSGELFF
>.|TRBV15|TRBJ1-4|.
TGTGCCACCAGCACACAGGGTCCCCCTGCAACTAATGAAAAACTGTTTTTT
CATSTQGPPATNEKLFF
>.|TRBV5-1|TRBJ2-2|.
TGCGCCAGCAGCTTGGATACTCCCAACACCGGGGAGCTGTTTTTT
CASSLDTPNTGELFF
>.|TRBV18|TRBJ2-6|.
TGTGCCAGCTCACCAAATTTCGGGGGATATCTCTCTGGGGCCAACGTCCTGACTTTC
CASSPNFGGYLSGANVLTF
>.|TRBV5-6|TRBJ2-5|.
TGTGCCAGCAGCTTTTATTTGACGGGGAATGAGCAGTACTTC
CASSFYLTGNEQYF
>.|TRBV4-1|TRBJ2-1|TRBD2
TGCGCCAGCAGCCAAGCTACGGGAGGGCCCATCAATGAGCAGTTCTTC
CASSQATGGPINEQFF
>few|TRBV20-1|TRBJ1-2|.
TGCAGTGCTAGAGATGTAGGCTACACCTTC
CSARDVGYTF
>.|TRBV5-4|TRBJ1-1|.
TGTGCCAGCAGCTTAGGTTCGGGGTTTGGCACTGAAGCTTTCTTT
CASSLGSGFGTEAFF
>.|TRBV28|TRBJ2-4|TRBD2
TGTGCCAGCACCCCCTTGTGGGGGAGGGAAAACATTCAGTACTTC
CASTPLWGRENIQYF
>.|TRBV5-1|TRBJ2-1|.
TGCGCCAGCAGCGACTCAGCGCCAACCTACAATGAGCAGTTCTTC
CASSDSAPTYNEQFF
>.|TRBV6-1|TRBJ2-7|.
TGTGCCAGCAGTTTCTGGCGGGAAGTAGCCTACGAGCAGTACTTC
CASSFWREVAYEQYF
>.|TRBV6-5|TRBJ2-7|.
TGTGCCAGCAGTTGGGGCATCTCCTACGAGCAGTACTTC
CASSWGISYEQYF
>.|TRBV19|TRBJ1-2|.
TGTGCCAGTAGTATAGCTAGGGGTGGCTACACCTTC
CASSIARGGYTF
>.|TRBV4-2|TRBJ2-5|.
TGTGCCAGCAGCCAAGACCTGCGGGGAGAGACCCAGTACTTC
CASSQDLRGETQYF
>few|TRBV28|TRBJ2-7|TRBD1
TGTGCCAGCACTTACACCGGGACAGCCTACGAGCAGTACTTC
CASTYTGTAYEQYF
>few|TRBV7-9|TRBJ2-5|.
TGTGCCAGCAAAACGTCCAGGGGCGGACAGTACTTC
CASKTSRGGQYF
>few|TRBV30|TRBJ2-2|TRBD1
TGTGCCTGGATACCGGGACAGGGTGTCACCGGGGAGCTGTTTTTT
CAWIPGQGVTGELFF
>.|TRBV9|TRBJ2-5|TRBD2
TGTGCCAGCAGCGGGACTAGCGGGAGGAGTTGGGAGACCCAGTACTTC
CASSGTSGRSWETQYF
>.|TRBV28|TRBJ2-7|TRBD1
TGTGCCAGCAACAGGGACAGGGAACACGACGAGCAGTACTTC
CASNRDREHDEQYF
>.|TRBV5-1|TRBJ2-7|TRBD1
TGCGCCAGCAGCAGGGGACAGGACACCTACGAGCAGTACTTC
CASSRGQDTYEQYF
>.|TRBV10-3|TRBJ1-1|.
TGTGCCAGCAGTCTTACAGAGAACACTGAAGCTTTCTTT
CASSLTENTEAFF
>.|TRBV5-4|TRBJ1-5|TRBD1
TGTGCCAGCAGCTACAATACAGGGGTGGATCAGCCCCAGCATTTT
CASSYNTGVDQPQHF
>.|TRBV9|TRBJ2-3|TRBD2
TGTGCCAGCAGCGTACTAGCGGGAGGTGTGGACACAGATACGCAGTATTTT
CASSVLAGGVDTDTQYF
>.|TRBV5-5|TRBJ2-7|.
TGTGCCAGCAGCCACTCTAACAGGGCTACCTACGAGCAGTACTTC
CASSHSNRATYEQYF
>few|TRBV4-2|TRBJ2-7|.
TGTGCCAGCAGCCAAGGGTCTAGCAGCTCCTACGAGCAGTACTTC
CASSQGSSSSYEQYF
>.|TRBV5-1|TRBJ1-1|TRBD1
TGCGCCAGCAGCTTGGAGGGGGCCTCGGACACTGAAGCTTTCTTT
CASSLEGASDTEAFF
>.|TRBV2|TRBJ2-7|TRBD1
TGTGCCAGCAGTAAAGACAGGGCCTCCTACGAGCAGTACTTC
CASSKDRASYEQYF
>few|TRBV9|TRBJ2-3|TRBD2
TGTGCCAGCAGCCGGACTAGCGGGAGCTCAGATACGCAGTATTTT
CASSRTSGSSDTQYF
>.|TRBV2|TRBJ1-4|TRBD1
TGTGCCAGCAGTGCACAGGGGGCGTTAGAAAAACTGTTTTTT
CASSAQGALEKLFF
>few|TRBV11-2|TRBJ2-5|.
TGTGCCAGCAGCTTTGGGCTTCAAGAGACCCAGTACTTC
CASSFGLQETQYF
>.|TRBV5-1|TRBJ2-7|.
TGCGCCAGCAGCTTGGGAGCCAGGGGGGCCGAGCAGTACTTC
CASSLGARGAEQYF
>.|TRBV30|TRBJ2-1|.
TGTGCCTGGGGGGGGAGGAGCTCCTACAATGAGCAGTTCTTC
CAWGGRSSYNEQFF
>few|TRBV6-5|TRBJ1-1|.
TGTGCCAGCAGTTACAGGGGTCTGAACACTGAAGCTTTCTTT
CASSYRGLNTEAFF
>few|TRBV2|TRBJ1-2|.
TGTGCCAGCAGTGAAGCCCGGGGGGATAGGGAGGGTCGGTATGGCTACACCTTC
CASSEARGDREGRYGYTF
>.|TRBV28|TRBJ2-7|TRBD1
TGTGCCAGCAGTTTATTTGGGACAGGGTATGAGCAGTACTTC
CASSLFGTGYEQYF
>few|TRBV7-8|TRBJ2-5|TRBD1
TGTGCCAGCAGCATACTTATGACAGGGCCCCAAGAGACCCAGTACTTC
CASSILMTGPQETQYF
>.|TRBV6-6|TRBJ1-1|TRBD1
TGTGCCAGCAGTTACTGGACAGGGGTAAAGTCTGAAGCTTTCTTT
CASSYWTGVKSEAFF
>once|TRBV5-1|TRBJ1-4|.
TGCGCCAGCAGCTTCTTCGGCGGATCAACTAATGAAAAACTGTTTTTT
CASSFFGGSTNEKLFF
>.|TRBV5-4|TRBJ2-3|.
TGTGCCAGCAGCTTTCGGGTAGCGCTGGGAGTGCCAGATACGCAGTATTTT
CASSFRVALGVPDTQYF
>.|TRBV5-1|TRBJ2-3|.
TGCGCCAGCATCCGAGGGGACTCAATCACAGATACGCAGTATTTT
CASIRGDSITDTQYF
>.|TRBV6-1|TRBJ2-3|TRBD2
TGTGCCAGCAAGAAACTAGCGGGGGGCACAGATACGCAGTATTTT
CASKKLAGGTDTQYF
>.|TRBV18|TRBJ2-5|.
TGTGCCAGCTCACCTTTCGAGCAAGAGACCCAGTACTTC
CASSPFEQETQYF
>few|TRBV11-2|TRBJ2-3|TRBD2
TGTGCCAGCAGCTCGGTGGGGGGGGTGACGAATACGCAGTATTTT
CASSSVGGVTNTQYF
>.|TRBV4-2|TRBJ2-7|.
TGTGCCAGCAGCCAAGTAACTAGAGGGTCCTACGAGCAGTACTTC
CASSQVTRGSYEQYF